This record covers a single T cell receptor (beta chain). What it binds is not known. The CDR3 consists of 11 residues. V was clipped by 3 bases and J by 5 bases, with 8 bases between them. Germline lookup yields CDR1 SQVTM and CDR2 ANQGSEA. The sample belongs to a study of OX40 agonist ivuxolimab in advanced cancers. General study points: Among the nonresponders, some also had low normalized T-cell clonal expansion.

Assay used: immunoSEQ multiplex PCR; TCRdb lists only in-frame clones, some missing. Here the sample spans 13,000 or so clones, roughly three quarters being singletons. The input for sequencing was CD4+ or CD8+ T cells sorted from blood, taken in a trial of the OX40 agonist ivuxolimab. This clonotype was sampled from an adult with an advanced solid tumor such as melanoma, head and neck, liver or kidney cancer. This sequence joins TRBV29-1 and TRBJ2-7; D is unresolved. The CDR3: CSVDLADEQYF. The CDR3 DNA follows: TGCAGCGTTGATCTTGCCGACGAGCAGTACTTC.